A selection of T cell receptor beta chains follows, all from one sample in a study of blood T cell repertoires in COVID-19. The protocol was immunoSEQ multiplex PCR, while the TCRdb copy is restricted to in-frame clones and leaves out a portion. The sample includes around 300,000 clones, 85% to 90% of them seen just once. Sequencing was done on a sample of PBMCs or T cells enriched from blood (not recorded which). These receptors came from a young woman with acute COVID-19. CDR3s include the opening cysteine and the closing phenylalanine or tryptophan. D genes are given only for firm matches. Some rows mark clone size as missing; the rest say once, few, many or name a class of expanded clone.

cdr3_length,v_call,d_call,j_call,clone_size,cdr3_nt,cdr3_aa
13,TRBV11-2,TRBD2,TRBJ2-4,NA,TGTGCCAGCAGCGCCGGACTAGCGGGAGTTAATTACTTC,CASSAGLAGVNYF
16,TRBV27,NA,TRBJ1-1,once,TGTGCCAGCAGAAGTTTCCCTGCTCCTCGTTTGACAGAAGCTTTCTTT,CASRSFPAPRLTEAFF
15,TRBV7-7,TRBD1,TRBJ1-3,NA,TGTGCTAGCAGCCCGGGGACAGGGGCTGGAAACACCATATATTTT,CASSPGTGAGNTIYF
14,TRBV4-1,NA,TRBJ2-7,NA,TGCGCCAGCAGCCAGGGGGGACTTTCCTACGAGCAGTACTTC,CASSQGGLSYEQYF
15,TRBV4-1,NA,TRBJ1-4,NA,TGCGCCAGCAGCTTAGGTCGGACAGTTAATGAAAAACTGTTTTTT,CASSLGRTVNEKLFF
12,TRBV30,TRBD1,TRBJ1-1,NA,TGTGCCTGGACCAGGGGGCTGACTGAAGCTTTCTTT,CAWTRGLTEAFF
11,TRBV27,NA,TRBJ1-2,NA,TGTGCCAGCAGTTCCGGGTCTGGCTACACCTTC,CASSSGSGYTF
17,TRBV27,TRBD2,TRBJ2-3,once,TGTGCCAGCAGTTTAGTGGGCGGGAGAGGGCCAACAGATACGCAGTATTTT,CASSLVGGRGPTDTQYF
14,TRBV30,NA,TRBJ1-1,NA,TGTGCCTGGAGTGTATCAGGGTGGAACACTGAAGCTTTCTTT,CAWSVSGWNTEAFF
12,TRBV25-1,NA,TRBJ2-1,NA,TGTGCCAGCAGTGCTCCTCTCGGTCATCAGTTCTTC,CASSAPLGHQFF
14,TRBV5-1,NA,TRBJ1-1,NA,TGCGCCAGCAGCTTGCAGGGATCGAACACTGAAGCTTTCTTT,CASSLQGSNTEAFF
14,TRBV28,NA,TRBJ1-1,NA,TGTGCCAGCAGTTTACGGGGATCGGGCACTGAAGCTTTCTTT,CASSLRGSGTEAFF
18,TRBV7-9,TRBD2,TRBJ2-3,NA,TGTGCCAGCAGCTTAACGCCCGGGACTAGCGGGAGGACAGATACGCAGTATTTT,CASSLTPGTSGRTDTQYF
15,TRBV5-8,TRBD2,TRBJ2-3,NA,TGTGCCAGCAGCGCACTAGCGGGAGTTGTAGATACGCAGTATTTT,CASSALAGVVDTQYF
14,TRBV6-5,TRBD1,TRBJ1-2,NA,TGTGCCAGCAGTTACGGGACAGTAGGCTATGGCTACACCTTC,CASSYGTVGYGYTF
13,TRBV2,TRBD1,TRBJ1-5,NA,TGTGCCAGCAGTGGACAGGGAGTCCAGCCCCAGCATTTT,CASSGQGVQPQHF
13,TRBV5-4,NA,TRBJ1-2,NA,TGTGCCAGCAGCCGCAACCGGGGAGATGGCTACACCTTC,CASSRNRGDGYTF
17,TRBV29-1,TRBD2,TRBJ2-5,NA,TGCAGCGTTGAAGATTTCCGAAGGGACTATCCACAAGAGACCCAGTACTTC,CSVEDFRRDYPQETQYF
13,TRBV10-1,NA,TRBJ2-1,NA,TGCGCCAGCAGTTTAACTAGTCTGAGTGAGCAGTTCTTC,CASSLTSLSEQFF
14,TRBV30,TRBD1,TRBJ1-2,NA,TGTGCCTGGAGTGGGACAGGGGGCGCGGAGGGCTACACCTTC,CAWSGTGGAEGYTF
16,TRBV18,NA,TRBJ2-1,NA,TGTGCCAGCTCACCAGGTTCATACAGGAACAACAATGAGCAGTTCTTC,CASSPGSYRNNNEQFF
14,TRBV7-8,NA,TRBJ2-7,NA,TGTGCCAGCACACGCCTGCGGCAGGGGAACGAGCAGTACTTC,CASTRLRQGNEQYF